This T cell receptor (beta chain) is from a study of metastatic and nonmetastatic thyroid tumors. There are a few counts of this clone. The antigen remains undetermined. Each patient came to thyroid surgery without any prior treatment (of any kind). General study points: Benign nodules were reported to have significantly lower TCR beta diversity than malignant thyroid tumors, in blood and tumor.

Trimming removed 11 bases at V and 5 bases at J, with 18 bases between. The CDR3 totals 13 residues. CDR1 and CDR2 (germline): MNHNS, SASEGT. Methods used by the authors: The study's classifier, a distant-metastasis tool for papillary thyroid cancer, was built using CDR3 differences across clinicopathological groups. TCRdb reanalyzed the PCR reads with MiXCR. The V and J calls and clone size come from TCRdb's table, not from the authors' own analysis. The sample shows roughly 30,000 clones, approximately 15% of them seen only once. The chain uses TRBV6-1 and TRBJ1-1, with D unclear. This clonotype was obtained from a female donor with papillary thyroid cancer or a benign thyroid nodule (not recorded which). Some clones in this sample may be carry-over from other donors' samples. Sequencing was carried out using blood. CDR3 amino acids: CAPDPRVQTEAFF. The CDR3, as DNA: TGTGCCCCGGATCCGAGGGTTCAAACTGAAGCTTTCTTT.